A selection of T cell receptor beta chains follows, all from one sample in a study of regulatory and conventional T cells in RAG deficiency. Assay used: immunoSEQ multiplex PCR; TCRdb lists only in-frame clones, some missing. The profile shows around 25,000 clones, around 95% of them singletons. These same data were also listed under a study on regulatory T cells.

The sequenced sample consisted of CD25- CD4+ T cells sorted from blood. The receptors stem from a human donor in good health. CDR3s include the opening cysteine and the closing phenylalanine or tryptophan. The order of the fields is D gene, clone size, V gene, J gene, CDR3 DNA, CDR3 protein. The D gene is left open where the match is weak. Clone size is stated in some rows and not others, as once, few, many or a class when expanded.

>TRBD1|-|TRBV27|TRBJ1-5
TGTGCCAGCAGTTCCCGGGACAGCTTGAATCAGCCCCAGCATTTT
CASSSRDSLNQPQHF
>TRBD1|once|TRBV7-9|TRBJ1-5
TGTGCCAGCAGCTCCGGGACAGGGAGACAGCCCCAGCATTTT
CASSSGTGRQPQHF
>-|-|TRBV6-6|TRBJ1-1
TGTGCCAGCAGTTACTCTAGCACAGGGCCCACTGAAGCTTTCTTT
CASSYSSTGPTEAFF
>TRBD1|once|TRBV27|TRBJ2-7
TGTGCCAGCAGTTTATCAGGGGGCAACTACGAGCAGTACTTC
CASSLSGGNYEQYF
>TRBD2|-|TRBV2|TRBJ2-1
TGTGCCGTCCTTGGACTAGCCCACAATGAGCAGTTCTTC
CAVLGLAHNEQFF
>TRBD1|-|TRBV18|TRBJ2-1
TGTGCCAGCTCACCGGGGACAGGACCAGGGGATGAGCAGTTCTTC
CASSPGTGPGDEQFF
>-|-|TRBV4-2|TRBJ1-1
TGTGCCAGCAGCCCGAGGGGGGGGAACACTGAAGCTTTCTTT
CASSPRGGNTEAFF
>TRBD1|few|TRBV5-1|TRBJ2-7
TGCGCCAGCAGCTTGACGGGACAGGGGCTCTACGAGCAGTACTTC
CASSLTGQGLYEQYF
>-|-|TRBV28|TRBJ2-5
TGTGCCAGCAGTTTATCGACACTTCAAGAGACCCAGTACTTC
CASSLSTLQETQYF
>TRBD1|once|TRBV6-4|TRBJ1-1
TGTGCCAGCAGACGGGACAGGGAGGCCACTGAAGCTTTCTTT
CASRRDREATEAFF
>TRBD1|-|TRBV19|TRBJ1-1
TGTGCCAGTAGTATAGGGGACAGGCCGAACACTGAAGCTTTCTTT
CASSIGDRPNTEAFF
>-|-|TRBV2|TRBJ1-4
TGTGCCAGCAGCGCGGATCCGATGAACTTGGCAACTAATGAAAAACTGTTTTTT
CASSADPMNLATNEKLFF
>-|-|TRBV9|TRBJ1-6
TGTGCCAGCAGCGTAGGCCACTTTAATTCACCCCTCCACTTT
CASSVGHFNSPLHF
>-|-|TRBV5-1|TRBJ2-1
TGCGCCAGCAGTATAAAGGGGGGGAATGAGCAGTTCTTC
CASSIKGGNEQFF
>-|once|TRBV18|TRBJ2-7
TGTGCCAGCTCACCCGGGGAAAGCTCCTACGAGCAGTACTTC
CASSPGESSYEQYF
>-|-|TRBV28|TRBJ1-6
TGTGCCAGCACTCGCCCACAGGGTTCCTATAATTCCCCCCTCCACTTT
CASTRPQGSYNSPLHF
>TRBD1|once|TRBV27|TRBJ2-7
TGTGCCAGCAGTTATGACAGGGTACAGGCCTACGAGCAGTACTTC
CASSYDRVQAYEQYF
>-|-|TRBV6-5|TRBJ2-7
TGTGCCAGCAGTTACAGGGACGGGGGAGCCTACGAGCAGTACTTC
CASSYRDGGAYEQYF
>-|-|TRBV2|TRBJ1-6
TGTGCCAGCAGTGACCAACCGGTGGGGGGAGCGACCCTCCACTTT
CASSDQPVGGATLHF
>-|-|TRBV30|TRBJ1-1
TGTGCCTGTCTATTAAAGAGGGAGAACACTGAAGCTTTCTTT
CACLLKRENTEAFF
>-|-|TRBV21-1|TRBJ1-4
TGTGCCAGCAGCAAAGTTATGGGCCTCACAGGGGGTAGTGAAAAACTGTTTTTT
CASSKVMGLTGGSEKLFF
>-|-|TRBV7-3|TRBJ1-1
TGTGCCAGCAGCTTAGGCAATGCGAACACTGAAGCTTTCTTT
CASSLGNANTEAFF
>TRBD1|-|TRBV7-9|TRBJ1-2
TGTGCCAGCAGCCAAAAAACCTGGGACAGTGGGTCCGGCTACACCTTC
CASSQKTWDSGSGYTF
>-|-|TRBV19|TRBJ2-1
TGTGCCAGTAGTGGAACTGGGAGCTCCTACAATGAGCAGTTCTTC
CASSGTGSSYNEQFF
>-|once|TRBV25-1|TRBJ1-3
TGTGCCAGCAGTGCCTCCCGACCAGGGTCAGGAGGAAACACCATATATTTT
CASSASRPGSGGNTIYF
>-|-|TRBV5-1|TRBJ1-1
TGCGCCAGCGGTCGTGCGGTGAACACTGAAGCTTTCTTT
CASGRAVNTEAFF
>-|-|TRBV5-5|TRBJ1-4
TGTGCCAGCAGCTTGGAAGGACAGCTAAATGAAAAACTGTTTTTT
CASSLEGQLNEKLFF
>-|-|TRBV7-2|TRBJ2-3
TGTGCCAGCAGCCTAACTAGGGATGCAGATACGCAGTATTTT
CASSLTRDADTQYF
>TRBD1|-|TRBV5-1|TRBJ1-1
TGCGCCAGCAGCTTGGGGACGGGACAGGAAGCTTTCTTT
CASSLGTGQEAFF
>TRBD1|-|TRBV16|TRBJ2-7
TGTGCCAGCAGCCAATGGGGACAGGTGTTTTCCTACGAGCAGTACTTC
CASSQWGQVFSYEQYF
>-|few|TRBV12-5|TRBJ2-1
TGTGCTAGTGCCCCCGGAGCCTCCTACAATGAGCAGTTCTTC
CASAPGASYNEQFF
>-|-|TRBV5-6|TRBJ1-1
TGTGCCAGCAGCCCCACGGGGGTGAACACTGAAGCTTTCTTT
CASSPTGVNTEAFF
>-|-|TRBV5-1|TRBJ1-2
TGCGCCAGCAGCCCCGGACAACAGGGTGAGAGGTATGGCTACACCTTC
CASSPGQQGERYGYTF
>TRBD2|-|TRBV9|TRBJ2-5
TGTGCCAGCAGCCGGACTAGCGGGGGGGCTAGGATGGAGACCCAGTACTTC
CASSRTSGGARMETQYF
>-|-|TRBV19|TRBJ1-5
TGTGCCAGTAGCCGCTGGGGGCGACAGAGAAATCAGCCCCAGCATTTT
CASSRWGRQRNQPQHF
>-|-|TRBV28|TRBJ2-2
TGTGCCAGCAGTTTATCGTCCGGGGAGCTGTTTTTT
CASSLSSGELFF
>TRBD1|-|TRBV5-8|TRBJ2-5
TGTGCCAGCAGCTCCGGGACAGCCGATTCAGAGACCCAGTACTTC
CASSSGTADSETQYF
>-|-|TRBV10-2|TRBJ1-2
TGCGCCAGCAGAAGAACAGGTTTTGCTGGTGACTATGGCTACACCTTC
CASRRTGFAGDYGYTF
>-|-|TRBV5-8|TRBJ1-2
TGTGCCAGCAGCTCTCGGGGGGCCTGGGGTGGCTACACCTTC
CASSSRGAWGGYTF
>TRBD2|once|TRBV7-2|TRBJ2-1
TGTGCCAGCAGCTCCGAGACTAGCGGGCCCCTGGAGTTCTTC
CASSSETSGPLEFF
>-|-|TRBV10-2|TRBJ2-5
TGCGCCAGCAGAGGCGGGGCCCAAGAGACCCAGTACTTC
CASRGGAQETQYF
>-|-|TRBV5-4|TRBJ2-5
TGTGCCAGCAGCTTGGAAGGGGGGGGCCGCCAAGAGACCCAGTACTTC
CASSLEGGGRQETQYF
>-|-|TRBV21-1|TRBJ2-7
TGTGCCAGCAGCAAAGGAGTTCGACACGGTTGTGAGCAGTACTTC
CASSKGVRHGCEQYF
>-|-|TRBV28|TRBJ1-4
TGTGCCAGCAGCTCGTGGGGGACAATTGAAAAACTGTTTTTT
CASSSWGTIEKLFF
>-|-|TRBV19|TRBJ1-2
TGTGCCAGTAGTATAGAGGCAGAAGTGTGGGAGTATGGCTACACCTTC
CASSIEAEVWEYGYTF
>-|-|TRBV6-5|TRBJ2-5
TGTGCCAGCAGCCCCAGGGGCGCCCAAGAGACCCAGTACTTC
CASSPRGAQETQYF
>-|-|TRBV11-3|TRBJ1-1
TGTGCCAGCAGCTTTGAGGGGAACACTGAAGCTTTCTTT
CASSFEGNTEAFF
>TRBD2|-|TRBV13|TRBJ2-5
TGTGCCAGCAGCTCCTCCTGGCGGGGGGGCTGGGAGCAGTACTTC
CASSSSWRGGWEQYF
>-|once|TRBV4-2|TRBJ1-3
TGTGCCAGCAGCCAAGAGTTAAAGTACGGGGACTACTCTGGAAACACCATATATTTT
CASSQELKYGDYSGNTIYF
>TRBD1|-|TRBV5-6|TRBJ1-6
TGTGCCAGCAGCCCTAGCACAGGGGGATCCTATAATTCACCCCTCCACTTT
CASSPSTGGSYNSPLHF
>-|-|TRBV5-6|TRBJ1-2
TGTGCCAGCAACTCGGGAAGTAACTATGGCTACACCTTC
CASNSGSNYGYTF
>TRBD1|-|TRBV5-1|TRBJ1-6
TGCGCCAGCAGCTTGGCAGGGGGCAGTTCACCCCTCCACTTT
CASSLAGGSSPLHF
>TRBD1|-|TRBV28|TRBJ1-2
TGTGCCAGCAGTTTCGTCCGGATTACGACAGGGAGCTATGGCTACACCTTC
CASSFVRITTGSYGYTF
>TRBD1|-|TRBV28|TRBJ1-5
TGTGCCAGCAGTTTAGGGACAGGGGTCAATCAGCCCCAGCATTTT
CASSLGTGVNQPQHF
>TRBD1|-|TRBV19|TRBJ1-1
TGTGCCAGTAGTATAGATGGGACCAGGGGGGTGAGGAACACTGAAGCTTTCTTT
CASSIDGTRGVRNTEAFF
>TRBD1|once|TRBV6-5|TRBJ2-1
TGTGCCAGCAGTTCTCTGGGACAGGGCTCCTACAATGAGCAGTTCTTC
CASSSLGQGSYNEQFF
>TRBD1|-|TRBV11-3|TRBJ1-5
TGTGCCAGCAGACCTAATACAGGGGGCCGCAATCAGCCCCAGCATTTT
CASRPNTGGRNQPQHF
>TRBD1|-|TRBV12-5|TRBJ1-2
TGTGCTAGTGGTTCACCCGGGACAGTAGGCTACACCTTC
CASGSPGTVGYTF
>-|-|TRBV28|TRBJ2-7
TGTGCCAGCAGTTCCCCCAGGGAGCAGTACTTC
CASSSPREQYF
>-|-|TRBV19|TRBJ1-5
TGTGCCAGTAGCTTGCTGGATCGCCGACTTAATCAGCCCCAGCATTTT
CASSLLDRRLNQPQHF